The source of this T cell receptor beta chain is a study of blood T cell repertoires in COVID-19. Study as a whole: Sites in the United States, Italy and Spain provided acute and convalescent COVID-19 samples. The analysed material was cDNA or gDNA that came from T cells, B-cell-depleted T cells, or PBMCs.

Original handling: Estimation of nucleated cell counts relied on the amplification of reference gene primers. Sequenced by immunoSEQ multiplex PCR; TCRdb stores in-frame clones only, minus some. V, J and clone size derive from that table, while D and trimming were established from the DNA sequence. The sample carries over 95,000 clones, roughly 76% recorded once. Sequenced sample: peripheral blood. This receptor was identified in a human donor in a cohort sampled during active COVID-19.

CDR3 residues: CASSVAGVIGYYGYTF. CDR3 in DNA: TGTGCCAGCAGTGTGGCAGGGGTTATCGGCTACTATGGCTACACCTTC. The chain has TRBV2 and TRBJ1-2; TRBD1 is a possible D gene (6 bases). The V gene lost 4 bases and the J gene lost 3 bases, with 18 bases spanning the gap. The germline V gene encodes CDR1 SNHLY and CDR2 FYNNEI. The CDR3 has 16 residues.